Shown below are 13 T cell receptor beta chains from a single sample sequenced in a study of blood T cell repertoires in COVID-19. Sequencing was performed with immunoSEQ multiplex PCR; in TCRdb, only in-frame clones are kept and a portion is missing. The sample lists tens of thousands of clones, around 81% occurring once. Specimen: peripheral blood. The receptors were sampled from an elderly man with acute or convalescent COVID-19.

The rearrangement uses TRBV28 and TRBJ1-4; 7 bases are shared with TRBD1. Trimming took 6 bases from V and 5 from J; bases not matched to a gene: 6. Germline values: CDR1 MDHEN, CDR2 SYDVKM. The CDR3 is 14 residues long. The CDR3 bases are TGTGCCAGCAGGGTGGGGACAGAGAATGAAAAACTGTTTTTT. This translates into CASRVGTENEKLFF.

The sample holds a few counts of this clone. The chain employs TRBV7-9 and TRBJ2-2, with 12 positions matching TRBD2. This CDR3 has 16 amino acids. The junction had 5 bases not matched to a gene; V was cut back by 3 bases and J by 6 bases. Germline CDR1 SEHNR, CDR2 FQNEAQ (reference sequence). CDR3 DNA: TGTGCCAGCAGCTTGACTAGCGGGAGTGGTTCCGGGGAGCTGTTTTTT. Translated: CASSLTSGSGSGELFF.

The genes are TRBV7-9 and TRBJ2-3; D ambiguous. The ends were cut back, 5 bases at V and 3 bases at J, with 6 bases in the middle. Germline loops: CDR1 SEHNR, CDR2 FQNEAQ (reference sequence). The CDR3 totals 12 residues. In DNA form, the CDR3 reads TGTGCCAGCAGCGTAATAACAGATACGCAGTATTTT. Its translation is CASSVITDTQYF.

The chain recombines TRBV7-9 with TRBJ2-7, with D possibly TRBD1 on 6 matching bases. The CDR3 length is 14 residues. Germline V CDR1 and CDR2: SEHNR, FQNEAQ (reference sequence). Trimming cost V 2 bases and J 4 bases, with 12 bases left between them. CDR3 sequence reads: CASSLTNREYEQYF. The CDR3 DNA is TGTGCCAGCAGCTTAACTAACAGGGAATACGAGCAGTACTTC. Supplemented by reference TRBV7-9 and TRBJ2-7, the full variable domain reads DTGVSQNPRHKITKRGQNVTFRCDPISEHNRLYWYRQTLGQGPEFLTYFQNEAQLEKSRLLSDRFSAERPKGSFSTLEIQRTEQGDSAMYLCASSLTNREYEQYFGPGTRLTVT.

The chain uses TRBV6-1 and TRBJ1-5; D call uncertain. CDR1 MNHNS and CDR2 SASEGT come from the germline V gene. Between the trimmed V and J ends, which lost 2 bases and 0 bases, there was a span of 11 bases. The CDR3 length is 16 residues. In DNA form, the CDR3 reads TGTGCCAGCAGTGAACATAGTAGACTTAGCAATCAGCCCCAGCATTTT. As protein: CASSEHSRLSNQPQHF.

The chain's CDR3 is CASTPGTGWEETQYF. The CDR3 DNA follows: TGTGCCAGTACCCCCGGGACAGGGTGGGAAGAGACCCAGTACTTC. The V gene is TRBV19, the J gene TRBJ2-5; 9 bases are a match to TRBD1. The germline CDR1 and CDR2 sequences are LNHDA and SQIVND (reference sequence). The CDR3 consists of 15 residues. Unmatched junction bases numbered 9, after V lost 7 bases and J lost 3 bases.

Written as DNA, the CDR3 is TGCAGCGTCGATACCGGGCCTAGGGGCGAGCAGTACTTC. It yields the protein CSVDTGPRGEQYF. This chain joins TRBV29-1 and TRBJ2-7, with D possibly TRBD1 on 5 matching bases. The germline CDR1 and CDR2 sequences are SQVTM and ANQGSEA. Trimming removed 6 bases from V and 6 bases from J, with 18 bases in between. CDR3 length: 13 amino acids.

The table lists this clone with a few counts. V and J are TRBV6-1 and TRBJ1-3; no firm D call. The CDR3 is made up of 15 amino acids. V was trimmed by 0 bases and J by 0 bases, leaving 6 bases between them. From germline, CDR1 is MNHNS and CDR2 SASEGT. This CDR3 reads CASSEARVSGNTIYF. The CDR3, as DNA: TGTGCCAGCAGTGAAGCGAGGGTCTCTGGAAACACCATATATTTT.

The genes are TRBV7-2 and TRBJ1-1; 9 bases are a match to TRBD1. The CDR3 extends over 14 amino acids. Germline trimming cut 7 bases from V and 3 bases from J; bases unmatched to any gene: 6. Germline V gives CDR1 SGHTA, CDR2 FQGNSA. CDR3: CASTLDRGYTEAFF. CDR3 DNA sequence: TGTGCCAGCACCCTGGACAGGGGATACACTGAAGCTTTCTTT.

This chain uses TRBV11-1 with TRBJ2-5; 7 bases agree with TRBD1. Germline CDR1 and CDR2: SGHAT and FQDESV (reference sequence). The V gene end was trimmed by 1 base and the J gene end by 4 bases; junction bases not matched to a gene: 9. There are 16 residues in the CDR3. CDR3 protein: CASSLGRDSRGETQYF. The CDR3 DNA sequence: TGTGCCAGCAGCTTAGGAAGGGACAGCAGGGGAGAGACCCAGTACTTC.

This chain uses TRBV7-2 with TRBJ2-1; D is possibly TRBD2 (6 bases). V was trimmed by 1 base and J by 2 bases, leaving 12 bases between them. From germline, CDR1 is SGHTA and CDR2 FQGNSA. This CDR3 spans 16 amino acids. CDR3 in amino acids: CASSLVGTGTYNEQFF. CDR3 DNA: TGTGCCAGCAGCTTAGTAGGGACTGGGACCTACAATGAGCAGTTCTTC.

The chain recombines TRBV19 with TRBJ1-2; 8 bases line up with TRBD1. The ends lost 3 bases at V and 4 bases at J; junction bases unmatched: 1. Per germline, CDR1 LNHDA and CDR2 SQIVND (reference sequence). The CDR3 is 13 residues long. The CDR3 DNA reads TGTGCCAGTAGTATCGGACAGGGCTATGGCTACACCTTC. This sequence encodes CASSIGQGYGYTF.

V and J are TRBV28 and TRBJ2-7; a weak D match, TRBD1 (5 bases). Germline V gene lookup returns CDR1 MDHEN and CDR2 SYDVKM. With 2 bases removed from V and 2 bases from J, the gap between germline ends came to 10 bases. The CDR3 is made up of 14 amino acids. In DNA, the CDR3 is TGTGCCAGCAGTTTACATACAGGTACCTACGAGCAGTACTTC. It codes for CASSLHTGTYEQYF.